A single sample is the source of the 21 T cell receptor beta chains below, sequenced in a study of identifying expanded T cells in peripheral blood (dated by TCRdb to about 2019). The method was the immunoSEQ multiplex PCR assay. Not all clones reach the TCRdb copy of this immuneACCESS table, which keeps in-frame sequences only. Checked studies attribute under half of the gap to unresolved V genes and leave the rest unexplained. Here the sample has tens of thousands of clones; roughly 81% occur a single time. Together, the top ten hold 18% of the sample. The source material was blood. These receptors came from a person between 18 and 70 years old in good health.

The chain joins TRBV30 to TRBJ2-2; D is unresolved. Between the trimmed V and J ends, which lost 3 bases and 6 bases, there was a span of 11 bases. The germline CDR1 and CDR2 sequences are GTSNPN and SVGIG (reference sequence). The CDR3 totals 13 residues. CDR3 coding DNA: TGTGCCTGGAGCTCCCTTGGCGCCGGGGAGCTGTTTTTT. Amino acid sequence: CAWSSLGAGELFF.

This clone was observed a few times. J is TRBJ2-1 and V is TRBV11-3; D is unresolved. Trimming removed 0 bases from V and 6 bases from J, with 12 bases in between. The CDR3 is 15 residues long. Germline values: CDR1 SGHNT, CDR2 YENEEA. CDR3 in amino acids: CASSLDPALGNEQFF. The CDR3 DNA follows: TGTGCCAGCAGCTTAGATCCTGCTTTGGGCAATGAGCAGTTCTTC.

The chain combines TRBV15 with TRBJ2-7, with D hard to call. Deletions cut 1 base from V and 3 bases from J, with 16 bases between. CDR1 and CDR2 (germline): LNHNV, YYDKDF (reference sequence). This CDR3 comprises 16 residues. In nucleotides, the CDR3 is TGTGCCACCAGCAGAGTTCTTGGCGGAGTGAACTACGAGCAGTACTTC. Encoded protein: CATSRVLGGVNYEQYF.

V gene TRBV25-1 combines with J gene TRBJ2-1; 10 nucleotides match TRBD2. V lost 4 bases to trimming and J lost 4 bases; unmatched junction nucleotides: 7. Germline V gene sequence: CDR1 MGHDK, CDR2 SYGVNS. CDR3 size: 16 residues. CDR3 protein: CASSGEREGQYNEQFF. As DNA, the CDR3 is TGTGCCAGCAGTGGAGAGCGGGAGGGCCAATACAATGAGCAGTTCTTC. Supplemented by reference TRBV25-1 and TRBJ2-1, the full variable domain reads EADIYQTPRYLVIGTGKKITLECSQTMGHDKMYWYQQDPGMELHLIHYSYGVNSTEKGDLSSESTVSRIRTEHFPLTLESARPSHTSQYLCASSGEREGQYNEQFFGPGTRLTVL.

The V call is TRBV7-6, the J call TRBJ2-7; 13 nucleotides agree with TRBD2. The CDR3 is made up of 15 amino acids. Germline lookup yields CDR1 SGHVS and CDR2 FNYEAQ. The ends lost 4 bases at V and 3 bases at J; junction bases unmatched: 3. CDR3: CASSSRTSGSYEQYF. The CDR3 DNA sequence: TGTGCCAGCAGCTCGAGGACTAGCGGGAGCTACGAGCAGTACTTC.

This chain joins TRBV27 and TRBJ2-1, with D unclear. This CDR3 has 12 residues. Germline CDR1 MNHEY, CDR2 SMNVEV (reference sequence). The V end lost 4 bases, the J end lost 3 bases, and 4 bases lay between the germline ends. CDR3 bases: TGTGCCAGCAGTTCTGTCTACAATGAGCAGTTCTTC. It is translated as CASSSVYNEQFF.

The V and J genes are TRBV9 and TRBJ2-1; 9 bases are a match to TRBD2. Germline V CDR1 and CDR2: SGDLS, YYNGEE. Germline trimming cut 3 bases from V and 4 bases from J; bases unmatched to any gene: 17. The CDR3 totals 19 residues. The CDR3 DNA reads TGTGCCAGCAGCGCCAATAAGGATGTAGCGGGAGAAACATACAATGAGCAGTTCTTC. It encodes CASSANKDVAGETYNEQFF.

The chain is built from TRBV13 and TRBJ2-1, with TRBD2 matching over 9 bases. V was clipped by 0 bases and J by 8 bases; unmatched bases: 11. CDR1 is PRHDT, CDR2 FYEKMQ, per germline (reference sequence). CDR3 size: 17 residues. The CDR3 DNA reads as TGTGCCAGCAGCTTAGGGGCTAGCGGGACTCGTATAGATGAGCAGTTCTTC. It yields the protein CASSLGASGTRIDEQFF.

V and J are TRBV28 and TRBJ2-1; no clear D. Deletions cut 6 bases from V and 4 bases from J, with 10 bases between. The CDR3 contains 13 residues. CDR1 and CDR2 (germline): MDHEN, SYDVKM. The CDR3 DNA reads TGTGCCAGCAGCTTGACGCGGTACAATGAGCAGTTCTTC. As protein: CASSLTRYNEQFF.

This clone was counted a single time. V and J are TRBV7-6 and TRBJ2-2; 8 nucleotides line up with TRBD2. Looked up from germline, CDR1 is SGHVS and CDR2 is FNYEAQ. J lost 5 bases, V lost 1 base, and 3 bases had no gene match. This CDR3 is 15 amino acids long. The CDR3 DNA is TGTGCCAGCAGCTTAGTCGCTAGCGGGACCGGGGAGCTGTTTTTT. Translating it yields CASSLVASGTGELFF.

The chain joins TRBV7-9 to TRBJ2-6; maybe TRBD2 (6 bases). The CDR3 is made up of 15 amino acids. Per the germline V gene, CDR1 is SEHNR and CDR2 is FQNEAQ (reference sequence). Trimming cost V 4 bases and J 9 bases, with 16 bases left between them. The CDR3 is CASSSHGGRINVLTF. The CDR3 coding sequence is TGTGCCAGCAGCTCACACGGAGGGAGGATCAACGTCCTGACTTTC.

Concerning this clone: The same CDR3 arises from other DNA sequences in this sample as well. This sequence joins TRBV10-3 and TRBJ2-7; 7 nucleotides agree with TRBD2. The V segment lost 2 bases and the J segment 1 base; nucleotides outside the gene matches: 8. The CDR3 loop spans 16 amino acids. Germline values: CDR1 ENHRY, CDR2 SYGVKD. CDR3 loop: CAISEGLADLSYEQYF. Written as DNA, the CDR3 is TGTGCCATCAGTGAGGGGCTAGCGGACTTATCCTACGAGCAGTACTTC.

In its sample, this clone was seen once. V and J are TRBV5-1 and TRBJ2-7; 11 positions match TRBD2. The CDR3 has 14 residues. The junction had 4 bases not matched to a gene; V was cut back by 5 bases and J by 3 bases. Germline CDR1 is SGHRS and CDR2 is YFSETQ. The CDR3 spells CASRPGTSGYEQYF. The CDR3, as DNA: TGCGCCAGCAGGCCCGGGACTAGCGGCTACGAGCAGTACTTC.

This chain joins TRBV28 and TRBJ1-2; D may be TRBD1 (6 bases). Per the germline V gene, CDR1 is MDHEN and CDR2 is SYDVKM. Trimming stripped 4 bases from V and 8 bases from J, with 17 bases between. The CDR3 contains 14 residues. Written as DNA, the CDR3 is TGTGCCAGCAGTTCGGCGGGGGGGCATAGCGGCTACACCTTC. This encodes CASSSAGGHSGYTF.

The V and J genes are TRBV29-1 and TRBJ1-1; 7 bases match TRBD1. CDR3 length equals 12 residues. V shed 8 bases and J 5 bases; nucleotides not matched to a gene: 8. CDR1 is SQVTM, CDR2 ANQGSEA, per germline. CDR3 residues: CSSEGAETEAFF. The CDR3 DNA sequence: TGCAGCTCAGAGGGGGCAGAGACTGAAGCTTTCTTT.

The rearrangement joins TRBV7-3 to TRBJ1-1; the D is unclear. The V end lost 2 bases, the J end lost 1 base, and 11 bases lay between the germline ends. The germline V gene encodes CDR1 SGHTA and CDR2 FQGTGA. This CDR3 region has 15 residues. The CDR3 region has the DNA TGTGCCAGCAGCTTAGGGAGGGTTGAGAACACTGAAGCTTTCTTT. This gives the protein CASSLGRVENTEAFF.

The V gene is TRBV5-4, the J gene TRBJ2-1; 8 bases match TRBD2. CDR1 and CDR2 from the germline V gene are SGHNT and YYREEE (reference sequence). The J segment lost 2 bases and the V segment lost 2 bases, leaving 3 bases of the junction unmatched. This CDR3 contains 15 residues. CDR3 coding DNA: TGTGCCAGCAGCTTCCCAGCGGGGGCCTACAATGAGCAGTTCTTC. Translating it yields CASSFPAGAYNEQFF. Full variable domain (missing parts from reference TRBV5-4 and TRBJ2-1): ETGVTQSPTHLIKTRGQQVTLRCSSQSGHNTVSWYQQALGQGPQFIFQYYREEENGRGNFPPRFSGLQFPNYSSELNVNALELDDSALYLCASSFPAGAYNEQFFGPGTRLTVL.

The CDR3 sequence is CASSRQGASGEKLFF. As DNA, the CDR3 is TGTGCCAGCAGTCGACAGGGGGCATCGGGTGAAAAACTGTTTTTT. V gene TRBV28 combines with J gene TRBJ1-4; 10 bases are shared with TRBD1. V was pared by 5 bases and J by 7 bases, with 7 bases of the junction left unmatched. The CDR3 runs 15 residues. Germline assignment: CDR1 MDHEN and CDR2 SYDVKM.

This chain joins TRBV10-3 and TRBJ2-2, with TRBD2 matching 12 bases. Germline lookup yields CDR1 ENHRY and CDR2 SYGVKD. CDR3 length: 15 residues. V trimming: 4 bases; J trimming: 6 bases; junction bases outside the gene matches: 3. The CDR3 protein is CAISGTSGDPGELFF. For the CDR3, the DNA is TGTGCCATCAGTGGGACTAGCGGGGACCCCGGGGAGCTGTTTTTT.

The rearrangement links TRBV7-3 to TRBJ2-1; no reliable D call. CDR1 and CDR2 (germline): SGHTA, FQGTGA. The CDR3 contains 13 residues. V gave up 3 bases and J gave up 7 bases, with 10 bases separating them. CDR3 region: CASSFGLGNEQFF. The CDR3 DNA follows: TGTGCCAGCAGCTTCGGCCTCGGGAATGAGCAGTTCTTC.

The V call is TRBV4-2, the J call TRBJ2-5; 14 bases line up with TRBD2. Germline V gives CDR1 LGHNA, CDR2 YNFKEQ. The CDR3 runs to 19 residues. The trim removed 0 bases at V and 2 bases at J, leaving 8 bases unmatched. CDR3 sequence: CASSQDPLGLAGDQETQYF. The CDR3, as DNA: TGTGCCAGCAGCCAAGATCCCCTGGGACTAGCGGGGGATCAAGAGACCCAGTACTTC.